The rows below give T cell receptor beta chains drawn from one sample of a study of shared clonotypes between healthy human individuals. Measured with immunoSEQ multiplex PCR; TCRdb has only the in-frame clones, and not every one. Of roughly 570,000 clones detected, roughly 98% appear once; the ten largest clones hold 0.25% to 0.35%. Sequencing was performed on naive CD8+ T cells sorted from blood. The origin of the receptors is a young man in good health. Each CDR3 is given with its conserved first and last residue. D genes are given only for firm matches. Rows give clone size only sometimes, using once, few, many, or a class for an expanded clone.

V,J,D,size,CDR3,DNA
TRBV28,TRBJ2-7,TRBD1,.,CASSLSGGYEQYF,TGTGCCAGCAGTTTATCAGGGGGCTACGAGCAGTACTTC
TRBV27,TRBJ2-3,.,.,CASSLERGTDTQYF,TGTGCCAGCAGCCTCGAGAGAGGCACAGATACGCAGTATTTT
TRBV6-5,TRBJ2-1,TRBD2,.,CASSQGLAGDEQFF,TGTGCCAGCAGTCAGGGACTAGCGGGAGATGAGCAGTTCTTC
TRBV7-3,TRBJ2-7,TRBD2,.,CASSLYPGLGVSEQYF,TGTGCCAGCAGCTTATATCCCGGACTAGGGGTCTCCGAGCAGTACTTC
TRBV14,TRBJ2-7,TRBD1,.,CASSTRTGAYEQYF,TGTGCCAGCAGCACCCGGACAGGAGCTTACGAGCAGTACTTC
TRBV4-3,TRBJ2-7,TRBD2,.,CASSQGEGREQYF,TGCGCCAGCAGCCAGGGGGAGGGGCGCGAGCAGTACTTC
TRBV9,TRBJ2-3,TRBD1,.,CASSVLPGQGTDTQYF,TGTGCCAGCAGCGTCCTGCCGGGACAGGGCACAGATACGCAGTATTTT
TRBV7-6,TRBJ2-7,TRBD2,.,CASSLDPPTSGAYEQYF,TGTGCCAGCAGCTTAGATCCCCCGACTAGCGGAGCCTACGAGCAGTACTTC
TRBV7-8,TRBJ2-7,.,.,CASSLRAGQSYEQYF,TGTGCCAGCAGCTTAAGGGCGGGACAGTCCTACGAGCAGTACTTC
TRBV7-9,TRBJ1-2,TRBD1,.,CASSSQIGGQGYYGYTF,TGTGCCAGCAGCTCCCAAATCGGGGGACAGGGTTACTATGGCTACACCTTC
TRBV27,TRBJ2-5,.,.,CATSWRVGVKTQYF,TGTGCCACCTCGTGGAGGGTGGGTGTAAAGACCCAGTACTTC
TRBV27,TRBJ2-7,.,once,CASSFVGKEHEQYF,TGTGCCAGCAGTTTTGTGGGGAAGGAACACGAGCAGTACTTC
TRBV27,TRBJ2-1,TRBD2,.,CASSLPSGSSYNEQFF,TGTGCCAGCAGTTTACCTAGCGGGAGCTCCTACAATGAGCAGTTCTTC
TRBV27,TRBJ2-7,TRBD1,.,CASSLTGGAYEQYF,TGTGCCAGCAGTCTGACAGGGGGAGCCTACGAGCAGTACTTC
TRBV6-1,TRBJ2-1,.,.,CASSDYDSYNEQFF,TGTGCCAGCAGTGATTACGACTCCTACAATGAGCAGTTCTTC
TRBV19,TRBJ2-7,TRBD1,.,CASSGHRGYEQYF,TGTGCCAGTAGTGGGCACAGGGGTTACGAGCAGTACTTC
TRBV28,TRBJ2-1,.,.,CASSPELDEQFF,TGTGCCAGCAGTCCGGAATTAGATGAGCAGTTCTTC
TRBV5-5,TRBJ1-2,.,.,CASSLEILDYGYTF,TGTGCCAGCAGCTTGGAGATATTGGACTATGGCTACACCTTC
TRBV4-3,TRBJ2-1,.,.,CASSQDGRANNEQFF,TGCGCCAGCAGCCAAGATGGTCGGGCGAACAATGAGCAGTTCTTC
TRBV13,TRBJ2-5,.,.,CASSLVGGARETQYF,TGTGCCAGCAGCTTAGTCGGCGGAGCAAGAGAGACCCAGTACTTC
TRBV5-1,TRBJ2-7,TRBD1,once,CASSLGTGIYEQYF,TGCGCCAGCAGCTTGGGGACAGGGATATACGAGCAGTACTTC
TRBV7-2,TRBJ2-3,.,.,CASSRDNTDTQYF,TGTGCCAGCAGCCGCGACAACACAGATACGCAGTATTTT
TRBV6-6,TRBJ1-1,.,.,CASRVRDYAEAFF,TGTGCCAGCAGAGTCAGGGATTATGCTGAAGCTTTCTTT
TRBV6-1,TRBJ2-1,TRBD2,once,CASSDSPGGNNEQFF,TGTGCCAGCAGTGACAGTCCGGGAGGGAACAATGAGCAGTTCTTC
TRBV6-5,TRBJ1-4,.,.,CASSYPTEEKLFF,TGTGCCAGCAGTTATCCCACAGAAGAAAAACTGTTTTTT